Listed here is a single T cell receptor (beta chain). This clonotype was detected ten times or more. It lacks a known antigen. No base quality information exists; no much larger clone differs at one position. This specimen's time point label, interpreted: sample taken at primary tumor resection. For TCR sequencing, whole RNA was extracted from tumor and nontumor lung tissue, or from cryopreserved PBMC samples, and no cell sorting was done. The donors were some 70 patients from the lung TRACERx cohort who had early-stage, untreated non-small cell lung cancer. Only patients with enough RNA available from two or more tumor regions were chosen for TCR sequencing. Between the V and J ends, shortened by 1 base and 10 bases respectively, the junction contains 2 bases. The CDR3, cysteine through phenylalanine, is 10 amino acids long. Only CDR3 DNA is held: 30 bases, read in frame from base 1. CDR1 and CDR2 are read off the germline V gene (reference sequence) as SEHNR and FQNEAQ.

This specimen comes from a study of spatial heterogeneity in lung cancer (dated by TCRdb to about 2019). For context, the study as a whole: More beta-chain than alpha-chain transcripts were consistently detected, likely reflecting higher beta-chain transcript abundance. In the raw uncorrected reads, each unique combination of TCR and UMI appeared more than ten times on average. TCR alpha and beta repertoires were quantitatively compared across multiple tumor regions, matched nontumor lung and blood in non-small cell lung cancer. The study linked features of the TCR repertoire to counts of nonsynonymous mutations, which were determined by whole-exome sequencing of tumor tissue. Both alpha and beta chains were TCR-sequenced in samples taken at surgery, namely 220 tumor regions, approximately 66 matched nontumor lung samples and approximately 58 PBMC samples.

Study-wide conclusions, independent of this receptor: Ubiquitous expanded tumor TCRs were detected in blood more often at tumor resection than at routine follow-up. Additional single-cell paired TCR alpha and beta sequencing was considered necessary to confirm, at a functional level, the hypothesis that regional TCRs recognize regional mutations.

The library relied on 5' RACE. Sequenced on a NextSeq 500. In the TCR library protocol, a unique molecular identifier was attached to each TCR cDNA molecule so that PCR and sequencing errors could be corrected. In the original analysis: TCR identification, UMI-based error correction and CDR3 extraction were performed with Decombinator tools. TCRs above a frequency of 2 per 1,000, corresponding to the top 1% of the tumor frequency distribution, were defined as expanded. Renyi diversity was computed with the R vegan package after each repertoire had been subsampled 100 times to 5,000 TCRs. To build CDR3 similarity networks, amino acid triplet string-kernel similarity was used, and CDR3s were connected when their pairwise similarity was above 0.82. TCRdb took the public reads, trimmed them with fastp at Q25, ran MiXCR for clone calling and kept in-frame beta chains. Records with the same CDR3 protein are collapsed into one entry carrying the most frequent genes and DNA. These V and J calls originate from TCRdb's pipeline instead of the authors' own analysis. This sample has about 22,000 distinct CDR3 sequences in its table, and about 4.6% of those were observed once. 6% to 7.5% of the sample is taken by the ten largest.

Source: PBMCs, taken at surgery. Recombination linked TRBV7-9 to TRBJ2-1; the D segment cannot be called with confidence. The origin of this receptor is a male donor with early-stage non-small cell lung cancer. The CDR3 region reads CASSLDEQFF. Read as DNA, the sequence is TGTGCCAGCAGCTTAGACGAGCAGTTCTTC. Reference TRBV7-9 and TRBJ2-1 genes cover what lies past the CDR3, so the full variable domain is DTGVSQNPRHKITKRGQNVTFRCDPISEHNRLYWYRQTLGQGPEFLTYFQNEAQLEKSRLLSDRFSAERPKGSFSTLEIQRTEQGDSAMYLCASSLDEQFFGPGTRLTVL.